This T cell receptor (beta chain) derives from a study of identical twins' blood T cells (dated by TCRdb to 2012 to 2014). Describing the broader study: Some 51 million Illumina reads were obtained across some twelve libraries, comprising six alpha-chain and six beta-chain libraries. To assess how genetics influences repertoire formation, the study used next-generation sequencing to compare the TCR alpha and beta chain repertoires of three pairs of monozygous twins.

With respect to this clonotype: The clone's antigen remains unknown. An end of the junction differs from the germline gene, which may be a read error.

General study outcomes and caveats: Among the most abundant TCRbeta clonotypes, each donor shared more CDR3 sequences with her twin than with unrelated donors. Environmental influences could not be excluded as an explanation for twin similarity, since twins were reared together. The study stated that the proposed role of the TCRalpha J segment in MHC recognition during thymic selection needs to be validated by independent studies. The count of CDR3 clonotypes shared by two donors depended mainly on the product of the two donors' cloneset sizes, and twins did not clearly depart from this trend. V gene usage, even among non-selected out-of-frame TCRbeta clonotypes, was reported to be markedly more similar within twin pairs than between unrelated donors.

The protocol used for the library was 5' RACE. The instrument given in TCRdb is Illumina Genome Analyzer IIx. The RNA-based TCR cDNA libraries were made using a previously described protocol that was modified in several ways. Sample-specific barcodes were introduced on both ends of each TCR cDNA library during cDNA synthesis and amplification to prevent cross-contamination. The paper's processing steps were these. Each individual had between about 95,000 and nearly 550,000 identified clonotypes, and each library contained roughly 2.2 to 3.6 million CDR3-containing reads. After reads with improper barcode index combinations were thrown out, a cloneset for each library was built using the MiTCR software. MiTCR filtered or rescued low-quality reads and corrected PCR and sequencing errors when assembling CDR3 clonotypes. Artificial out-of-frame clonotypes were mapped to in-frame sequences, with one indel allowed in the CDR3, and then removed. Similarity of V and J gene usage between donors was measured as Jensen-Shannon divergence divided by mean entropy. TCRdb trimmed the raw reads at Q25, called clones with MiXCR and kept productive beta chains. For every CDR3 protein sequence, its rows merge into one entry that carries the most common genes and DNA. The V and J calls here are based on TCRdb, not the publication. The sample has 400,000 or so distinct CDR3 sequences on record, more than 25% of them singletons. The ten most abundant clones make up about 6.1% of the sample.

The donors were six healthy women who made up three monozygous twin pairs. All three twin pairs had been reared together, and it was thought likely that the same infectious agents and vaccines had been met by these twin pairs. TCR cDNA libraries were prepared from RNA that was isolated from peripheral blood mononuclear cells. Inclusive of the bounding cysteine and phenylalanine, the CDR3 is 15 residues long. Kept here is only the CDR3 DNA, which spans 45 bases and is read in frame from base 1. The germline V gene supplies CDR1 MNHEY and CDR2 SVGAGI. The sample taken for sequencing was PBMCs. This TCR was recovered from a woman between 18 and 55 years old in good health. The chain is made from TRBV6-5 and TRBJ2-4; 8 central bases correspond to TRBD2. The DNA reads as follows: TGTGCCAGCAGTTACTCGAGCGGGGGCAAAAACATTCAGCACTTC. It translates to CASSYSSGGKNIQHF.